This T cell receptor beta chain was recorded in a study of blood T cells in healthy people across ages. Overall study results and limits: Getting older went along with TCR beta diversity per million T cells dropping roughly linearly.

A note on this clonotype: Its antigen is unknown.

The authors ran a second PCR of about 6 to 11 cycles using a sample-barcoded 5' primer and a J-beta primer mix. Each sample yielded at least 2.5 million CDR3-containing paired-end reads. TCRdb reanalysed the 5' RACE reads using MiXCR and keeps one entry per CDR3 protein. The sample lists roughly 860,000 distinct CDR3 sequences; about 59% were seen once. This receptor was obtained from a man aged 30 to 45 in good health. The sequencing sample was made of blood.

CDR3 DNA sequence: TGTGCCAGCAGCTCCCATGGGACGGCGAACACTGAAGCTTTCTTT. This translates into CASSSHGTANTEAFF. The chain recombines TRBV7-2 with TRBJ1-1, with a tentative D call TRBD1 (5 bases). Germline-derived CDR1 and CDR2 are SGHTA and FQGNSA. The CDR3 consists of 15 residues. V lost 4 bases and J 1 base, leaving 13 bases between the germline ends.